This TCR beta chain appears in the sequencing data of a study of CD8+ T cells in alopecia areata. As for the study in general: Treatment ran 6 to 18 months, with 6 months of follow-up afterward.

Regarding the study as a whole: Baseline CD8+ expansion's link to response remains uncertain, as there was one nonresponder.

Isolated RNA was reverse transcribed into cDNA used as the sequencing template. Method: immunoSEQ multiplex PCR; TCRdb's copy keeps in-frame clones and lacks some. The data contain around 100,000 clones, around 40% of them seen just once; the ten biggest clones take up more than 15%. Regarding this clone: Its antigen is as yet unknown.

V was pared by 2 bases and J by 0 bases, with 10 bases between. The germline V gene has CDR1 SEHNR and CDR2 FQNEAQ (reference sequence). CDR3 length: 15 residues. As for treatment: oral pan-JAK inhibitor, 5-10 mg twice daily. Both peripheral blood and punch biopsies of lesional scalp skin were obtained from patients who had alopecia areata. From PBMCs, CD4+ and CD8+ T cells were sorted. Sample: CD8+ T cells sorted from blood, taken at week 24, from a patient treated with tofacitinib. This TCR came from a human donor with alopecia areata. The chain is built from TRBV7-9 and TRBJ1-2, with a tentative D call TRBD1 (6 bases). CDR3 sequence: CASSLPGEANYGYTF. CDR3 in DNA: TGTGCCAGCAGCTTACCAGGGGAAGCTAACTATGGCTACACCTTC.